Presented here are 25 T cell receptor beta chains from one specimen sequenced in a study of T cell changes during pregnancy in multiple sclerosis. The method was immunoSEQ multiplex PCR; TCRdb's version includes in-frame clones alone and lacks a portion of them. The profile shows 40,000 to 50,000 clones, 94% of them singletons. The sample here was CD4+ T cells from peripheral blood mononuclear cells, taken in the third trimester of pregnancy. These receptors all stem from a female donor with multiple sclerosis, enrolled in a pregnancy study.

This chain joins TRBV30 and TRBJ1-1, with 8 bases fitting TRBD1. The V gene end was trimmed by 0 bases and the J gene end by 0 bases; junction bases not matched to a gene: 3. CDR1 and CDR2 from the germline V gene are GTSNPN and SVGIG (reference sequence). There are 15 residues in the CDR3. CDR3 protein: CAWSVPGQVNTEAFF. CDR3 nucleotides: TGTGCCTGGAGTGTACCGGGACAGGTGAACACTGAAGCTTTCTTT.

This chain uses TRBV5-1 with TRBJ1-1; 8 nucleotides line up with TRBD1. V gave up 3 bases and J gave up 4 bases; unmatched junction bases: 8. The germline V gene has CDR1 SGHRS and CDR2 YFSETQ. The CDR3 sequence is 15 residues long. The chain's CDR3 is CASSWGDRSVTEAFF. The CDR3 DNA reads as TGCGCCAGCAGCTGGGGGGACAGGTCGGTCACTGAAGCTTTCTTT.

The chain is built from TRBV7-8 and TRBJ2-5; a possible D gene is TRBD1 (6 bases). Germline-derived CDR1 and CDR2 are SGHVS and FQNEAQ. Trimming left V 2 bases short and J 5 bases short, with 12 bases between. This CDR3 has 14 residues. CDR3 bases: TGTGCCAGCAGCTTAATGGGGGCGGATGAGACCCAGTACTTC. Encoded protein: CASSLMGADETQYF.

The genes are TRBV28 and TRBJ2-2; the D gene is possibly TRBD2 (5 bases). V dropped 3 bases and J dropped 4 bases, with 15 bases sitting between them. The CDR3 runs to 16 residues. Germline CDR1 and CDR2: MDHEN and SYDVKM. The CDR3: CASSFSFRGRTGELFF. In nucleotides, the CDR3 is TGTGCCAGCAGTTTCTCGTTTAGAGGGCGCACCGGGGAGCTGTTTTTT.

The chain couples TRBV2 to TRBJ1-1; 9 nucleotides line up with TRBD1. Germline CDR1 and CDR2: SNHLY and FYNNEI. The V segment lost 10 bases and the J segment 0 bases; nucleotides outside the gene matches: 6. This CDR3 region has 14 residues. CDR3 amino acids: CATKDRGMNTEAFF. CDR3 sequence (DNA): TGTGCCACCAAGGACAGGGGCATGAACACTGAAGCTTTCTTT.

J is TRBJ1-2 and V is TRBV6-1; D unresolved. The CDR3 runs 16 residues. Between the trimmed V and J ends, which lost 4 bases and 0 bases, there was a span of 15 bases. The germline gives CDR1 MNHNS, CDR2 SASEGT. DNA for the CDR3: TGTGCCAGCAGTGGGAGGACCACGCGGACTAACTATGGCTACACCTTC. Translated, it gives CASSGRTTRTNYGYTF.

This chain connects TRBV6-6 to TRBJ1-6; the D gene is possibly TRBD1 (5 bases). The V end was cut by 6 bases, the J end by 9 bases, with 15 bases between. The CDR3 contains 14 residues. Germline V lookup: CDR1 MNHNY, CDR2 SVGAGI (reference sequence). The CDR3 sequence: CASSNAAGPSPLHF. DNA for the CDR3: TGTGCCAGCAGCAACGCGGCAGGGCCTTCACCCCTCCACTTT.

CDR3 sequence reads: CASSLGGPVTEAFF. CDR3 coding DNA: TGTGCCAGCAGCTTAGGGGGGCCGGTCACTGAAGCTTTCTTT. The chain is built from TRBV11-1 and TRBJ1-1; D might be TRBD1 (6 bases). This CDR3 is 14 amino acids long. The V and J ends lost 1 base and 4 bases respectively, with 10 bases between them. CDR1 is SGHAT, CDR2 FQDESV, per germline (reference sequence).

The gene calls are TRBV7-3 and TRBJ1-1, with D possibly being TRBD1 (6 bases). With 2 bases removed from V and 7 bases from J, the gap between germline ends came to 11 bases. CDR3 length: 13 residues. Germline assignment: CDR1 SGHTA and CDR2 FQGTGA. CDR3 in amino acids: CASSLVRGGEAFF. The DNA of the CDR3 is TGTGCCAGCAGCTTAGTCAGGGGTGGTGAAGCTTTCTTT.

The V gene is TRBV5-4, the J gene TRBJ2-2; D call uncertain. V was pared by 0 bases and J by 6 bases, with 6 bases between. Germline values: CDR1 SGHNT, CDR2 YYREEE (reference sequence). The CDR3 spans 13 residues. The CDR3 here is CASSLDIAGELFF. In DNA, the CDR3 is TGTGCCAGCAGCTTGGACATCGCCGGGGAGCTGTTTTTT.

The chain is built from TRBV28 and TRBJ2-3; 8 bases are a match to TRBD1. The CDR3 is made up of 13 amino acids. V was clipped by 5 bases and J by 10 bases; unmatched bases: 8. The germline gives CDR1 MDHEN, CDR2 SYDVKM. CDR3 loop: CASSLTGGASQYF. The CDR3 bases are TGTGCCAGCAGTCTAACAGGGGGAGCTTCGCAGTATTTT.

The chain combines TRBV5-4 with TRBJ2-3; unclear D gene. Looked up from germline, CDR1 is SGHNT and CDR2 is YYREEE (reference sequence). Trimming shortened V by 0 bases and J by 5 bases, and 19 bases separated the two germline ends. The CDR3 sequence is 17 residues long. CDR3 sequence reads: CASSLVMATQAGDTQYF. CDR3 coding DNA: TGTGCCAGCAGCTTGGTAATGGCGACTCAAGCCGGAGATACGCAGTATTTT.

The V gene is TRBV6-6, the J gene TRBJ1-1; TRBD1 agrees at 8 bases. Germline V gene lookup returns CDR1 MNHNY and CDR2 SVGAGI (reference sequence). The CDR3 totals 13 residues. The V and J ends lost 11 bases and 2 bases, in that order; junction bases with no gene match: 7. The CDR3, as DNA: TGTGCCGGTCAGACAGGGGCCAACACTGAAGCTTTCTTT. Protein product: CAGQTGANTEAFF.

The chain has TRBV28 and TRBJ2-5; 9 nucleotides line up with TRBD2. The V gene end was trimmed by 6 bases and the J gene end by 4 bases; junction bases not matched to a gene: 12. Germline V gene lookup returns CDR1 MDHEN and CDR2 SYDVKM. There are 16 residues in the CDR3. The DNA of the CDR3 is TGTGCCAGCAGCAAAGGGGGTAGCGGGAGAAGAGAGACCCAGTACTTC. Translation gives CASSKGGSGRRETQYF. Combining the CDR3 with reference TRBV28 and TRBJ2-5 gives the whole variable domain DVKVTQSSRYLVKRTGEKVFLECVQDMDHENMFWYRQDPGLGLRLIYFSYDVKMKEKGDIPEGYSVSREKKERFSLILESASTNQTSMYLCASSKGGSGRRETQYFGPGTRLLVL.

The rearrangement uses TRBV30 and TRBJ2-4; D is unclear. V lost 8 bases, J lost 0 bases, and 5 bases lay in between. CDR1 is GTSNPN and CDR2 is SVGIG in the germline V gene (reference sequence). The CDR3 extends over 11 amino acids. For the CDR3, the DNA is TGTGCCAATCAAGCCAAAAACATTCAGTACTTC. It codes for CANQAKNIQYF.

The J gene is TRBJ2-1, the V gene TRBV7-9; the D is unclear. This CDR3 comprises 14 residues. Trimming removed 0 bases at V and 8 bases at J, with 11 bases between. Germline lookup yields CDR1 SEHNR and CDR2 FQNEAQ (reference sequence). CDR3 nucleotide sequence: TGTGCCAGCAGCTTAGCGTTCGGTTACGATGAGCAGTTCTTC. Amino acid sequence: CASSLAFGYDEQFF.

The chain employs TRBV30 and TRBJ2-1; D might be TRBD2 (6 bases). Per germline, CDR1 GTSNPN and CDR2 SVGIG (reference sequence). The CDR3 sequence is 15 residues long. V lost 0 bases to trimming and J lost 0 bases, with 9 bases between them. The CDR3 region has the DNA TGTGCCTGGAGTGTACACGGGAGCTCCTACAATGAGCAGTTCTTC. Amino acids: CAWSVHGSSYNEQFF. The whole variable domain, filled in from reference TRBV30 and TRBJ2-1, reads SQTIHQWPATLVQPVGSPLSLECTVEGTSNPNLYWYRQAAGRGLQLLFYSVGIGQISSEVPQNLSASRPQDRQFILSSKKLLLSDSGFYLCAWSVHGSSYNEQFFGPGTRLTVL.

V and J are TRBV5-6 and TRBJ2-4; weak D call: TRBD2 (6 bases). The germline V and J ends were trimmed by 2 bases and 1 base, with 10 bases remaining between them. The germline CDR1 and CDR2 sequences are SGHDT and YYEEEE. The CDR3 totals 15 residues. CDR3 region: CASSFPRGAKNIQYF. The CDR3 DNA follows: TGTGCCAGCAGCTTTCCCCGGGGGGCCAAAAACATTCAGTACTTC.

The chain is built from TRBV7-3 and TRBJ2-2; a possible D gene is TRBD2 (5 bases). Trimming cost V 4 bases and J 6 bases, with 9 bases left between them. The germline V gene has CDR1 SGHTA and CDR2 FQGTGA. The CDR3 has 13 amino acids. CDR3 sequence reads: CASSSTRAGELFF. As DNA, the CDR3 is TGTGCCAGCAGCTCGACGAGGGCCGGGGAGCTGTTTTTT. The entire variable domain, with the rest obtained from reference TRBV7-3 and TRBJ2-2, is as follows: GAGVSQTPSNKVTEKGKYVELRCDPISGHTALYWYRQSLGQGPEFLIYFQGTGAADDSGLPNDRFFAVRPEGSVSTLKIQRTERGDSAVYLCASSSTRAGELFFGEGSRLTVL.

The CDR3 DNA follows: TGTGCCAGCAGAACCTCAGGGGGCTGGTACGAGCAGTACTTC. Protein: CASRTSGGWYEQYF. The genes are TRBV7-9 and TRBJ2-7; 8 bases match TRBD1. This CDR3 is 14 amino acids long. Trimming at V came to 6 bases and at J to 4 bases, leaving 8 bases not matched to a gene. Germline values: CDR1 SEHNR, CDR2 FQNEAQ (reference sequence).

In this sample, this clone turned up a few times. V gene TRBV1 combines with J gene TRBJ2-7; the DNA was not compared with TRBD2, the D call given in the table. TRBV1 is designated a pseudogene. The CDR3 has 16 residues. CDR3 residues: CTSSPEGGRDIYEQYF. In nucleotides, the CDR3 is TGCACCAGCAGCCCGGAGGGGGGGCGCGACATCTACGAGCAGTACTTC.

The genes are TRBV4-1 and TRBJ2-2; TRBD2 matches 9 bases. This CDR3 region has 17 residues. The J segment lost 5 bases and the V segment lost 1 base, leaving 8 bases of the junction unmatched. The germline CDR1 and CDR2 sequences are MGHRA and YSYEKL. CDR3 in amino acids: CASSQVRGGAQTGELFF. CDR3 nucleotide sequence: TGCGCCAGCAGCCAAGTTCGCGGGGGGGCCCAGACCGGGGAGCTGTTTTTT.

V gene TRBV2 combines with J gene TRBJ1-4; TRBD1 matches 10 bases. The CDR3 loop spans 13 amino acids. J gave up 7 bases and V 4 bases, and 0 bases lay outside the gene matches. Germline V gives CDR1 SNHLY, CDR2 FYNNEI. CDR3 region: CASSGTGGEKLFF. CDR3 coding DNA: TGTGCCAGCAGTGGGACAGGGGGTGAAAAACTGTTTTTT.

The chain has TRBV18 and TRBJ2-2; D gene ambiguous. Germline CDR1 and CDR2: KGHSH and LQKENI. Trimming stripped 3 bases from V and 4 bases from J, with 12 bases between. The CDR3 length is 15 residues. The CDR3 here is CASSPQKDSTGELFF. As DNA, the CDR3 is TGTGCCAGCTCACCTCAAAAAGACTCCACCGGGGAGCTGTTTTTT.

The chain employs TRBV7-2 and TRBJ1-3; D is uncertain. CDR3 length: 16 residues. Germline CDR1 SGHTA, CDR2 FQGNSA. The germline V and J ends were trimmed by 1 base and 0 bases, with 10 bases remaining between them. CDR3 region: CASSLVVSASGNTIYF. The CDR3 bases are TGTGCCAGCAGCTTAGTCGTCAGTGCCTCTGGAAACACCATATATTTT.